In its sample, the clone carrying this T cell receptor beta chain was seen many times. Its target is unknown. The CDR3 is made up of 14 amino acids. Germline V CDR1 and CDR2: MGHRA, YSYEKL. Between the trimmed V and J ends, which lost 5 bases and 4 bases, there was a span of 15 bases. The authors ran a second PCR of about 7 to 11 cycles using a sample-barcoded 5' primer and a J-beta primer mix. TCRdb analysed the 5' RACE reads with MiXCR anew, one entry per CDR3 protein. The sample yields about 1.6 million distinct CDR3 sequences, approximately 32% seen once. These data are taken from a study of blood T cells in healthy people across ages. Study-wide results and limits: Researchers deemed the diversity estimates from one million T cells underestimates. Both higher diversity and more naive CD4+ cells marked long-lived donors when set against aged donors. Possibly, changes in expanded clonotypes were confounded because donor CMV status was unknown.

Sequenced sample: blood. The receptor was derived from a woman aged 30 to 39 in good health. The chain carries TRBV4-1 and TRBJ2-7; the D gene is possibly TRBD1 (6 bases). CDR3 loop: CASSNRDGQYEQYF. The CDR3 DNA reads as TGCGCCAGCAGCAACCGGGACGGACAGTACGAGCAGTACTTC.